This passage covers 32 T cell receptor beta chains from one sample sequenced in a study of Graves' ophthalmopathy and Graves' hyperthyroidism. As the template, RNA transcripts were used to amplify TCR beta CDR3 regions. Investigators did first-round RT-PCR with HTBI primers, then second-round multiplex PCR. TCRdb reprocessed the multiplex PCR reads via MiXCR and lists one record per CDR3 protein. The repertoire holds about 620,000 distinct CDR3 sequences, with approximately 22% as singletons. The sequencing sample was made of peripheral blood. Receptor source: a woman aged 18-29 years with stable Graves' hyperthyroidism. Some clones in this sample may be carry-over from other donors' samples.

This clonotype was picked up one time. The gene calls are TRBV7-8 and TRBJ2-7; D not resolved. Trimming left V 1 base short and J 1 base short, with 11 bases between. The CDR3 extends over 15 amino acids. Per germline, CDR1 SGHVS and CDR2 FQNEAQ. In nucleotides, the CDR3 is TGTGCCAGCAGCTTAGATAGTTCAAGTTCCTACGAGCAGTACTTC. It is translated as CASSLDSSSSYEQYF.

There are many counts of this clonotype. The CDR3 DNA reads as TGCAGTGCCCGAGGGACCAGGGGGCGCATCGAGACCCAGTACTTC. This sequence encodes CSARGTRGRIETQYF. The gene calls are TRBV20-1 and TRBJ2-5; TRBD1 agrees at 8 bases. V lost 6 bases to trimming and J lost 5 bases; unmatched junction nucleotides: 14. Germline V CDR1 and CDR2: DFQATT, SNEGSKA (reference sequence). This CDR3 is built from 15 residues.

This chain links TRBV7-3 with TRBJ2-6; unclear D gene. The V end was cut by 1 base, the J end by 4 bases, with 8 bases between. CDR3 length equals 15 residues. The germline V gene has CDR1 SGHTA and CDR2 FQGTGA. The CDR3 protein is CASSLIETGANVLTF. In DNA, the CDR3 is TGTGCCAGCAGCTTAATAGAGACCGGGGCCAACGTCCTGACTTTC.

This clonotype has ten or more counts. It may be a read error: a sequence one base away is much more abundant. The chain is built from TRBV6-5 and TRBJ2-7; 8 nucleotides match TRBD1. In germline, CDR1 is MNHEY, CDR2 SVGAGI. CDR3 length: 13 residues. The CDR3 protein is CASSYAGGGERYF. DNA of the CDR3: TGTGCCAGCAGTTACGCAGGGGGCGGCGAGCGGTACTTC.

The chain recombines TRBV20-1 with TRBJ1-1; unclear D gene. From germline, CDR1 is DFQATT and CDR2 SNEGSKA (reference sequence). Trimming removed 6 bases at V and 10 bases at J, with 18 bases between. The CDR3 sequence is 12 residues long. This CDR3 reads CSAKTSARGAFF. In DNA form, the CDR3 reads TGCAGTGCAAAAACAAGTGCCCGGGGAGCTTTCTTT.

This clonotype has more than one count but fewer than ten. V gene TRBV12-3 or TRBV12-4 combines with J gene TRBJ2-7, with a weak D call TRBD1 (6 bases). This CDR3 has 14 amino acids. Trimming removed 3 bases from V and 5 bases from J, with 14 bases in between. CDR3 loop: CASSFARGAHEQYF. The DNA of the CDR3 is TGTGCCAGCAGTTTTGCCAGGGGAGCCCACGAGCAGTACTTC.

Worth noting for this clonotype: A much more abundant neighbour one base away suggests this may be a read error. The genes are TRBV14 and TRBJ2-7; unclear D gene. Germline V lookup: CDR1 SGHDN, CDR2 FVKESK. This CDR3 has 13 residues. The CDR3 coding sequence is TGTGCCAACAGCCCCTCGGGCATATACGAGCAGTACTTC. This encodes CANSPSGIYEQYF. Looking up the rest from reference TRBV14 and TRBJ2-7 gives the full variable domain: EAGVTQFPSHSVIEKGQTVTLRCDPISGHDNLYWYRRVMGKEIKFLLHFVKESKQDESGMPNNRFLAERTGGTYSTLKVQPAELEDSGVYFCANSPSGIYEQYFGPGTRLTVT.

This clonotype was found many times. This CDR3 reads CASRVSSYGYTF. In nucleotides, the CDR3 is TGCGCCAGCAGGGTTTCCTCCTATGGCTACACCTTC. The rearrangement links TRBV5-1 to TRBJ1-2; D is unresolved. Per the germline V gene, CDR1 is SGHRS and CDR2 is YFSETQ. The CDR3 runs 12 residues. V was trimmed by 5 bases and J by 4 bases, leaving 9 bases between them.

This clonotype was observed many times. V usage is TRBV11-2 and J usage is TRBJ2-1; no reliable D call. Germline V lookup: CDR1 SGHAT, CDR2 FQNNGV. The CDR3 length is 13 residues. With 1 base removed from V and 6 bases from J, the gap between germline ends came to 7 bases. CDR3 DNA sequence: TGTGCCAGCAGCTTAGCCTCGAGCAATGAGCAGTTCTTC. This codes for CASSLASSNEQFF.

CDR3 protein: CASSQAPPLGLPQDSYQETQYF. CDR3 bases: TGCGCCAGCAGCCAAGCCCCACCACTCGGATTACCACAGGACTCTTACCAAGAGACCCAGTACTTC. This sequence joins TRBV4-1 and TRBJ2-5; D could derive from TRBD1 or TRBD2 (5 bases each). The V end was cut by 1 base, the J end by 0 bases, with 30 bases between. CDR1 is MGHRA and CDR2 is YSYEKL in the germline V gene. This CDR3 is built from 22 residues.

This clonotype was seen at least ten times. The V call is TRBV20-1, the J call TRBJ1-1; possibly TRBD1 for D (6 bases). V was clipped by 3 bases and J by 6 bases, with 11 bases between them. CDR1 and CDR2 (germline): DFQATT, SNEGSKA (reference sequence). The CDR3 has 12 residues. The CDR3: CSASVTGPEAFF. CDR3 sequence (DNA): TGCAGTGCTAGTGTTACAGGGCCTGAAGCTTTCTTT.

Ten or more counts support this clonotype. The genes are TRBV12-3 or TRBV12-4 and TRBJ1-5; D gene unclear. V was cut by 3 bases and J by 1 base, with 10 bases left in between. This CDR3 has 15 residues. The CDR3 coding sequence is TGTGCCAGCAGTTTCCCCTTGGACAGCAATCAGCCCCAGCATTTT. Amino acid sequence: CASSFPLDSNQPQHF.

The table lists this clonotype with many counts. The rearrangement uses TRBV6-1 and TRBJ2-7; TRBD1 matches at 7 bases. This CDR3 is 15 amino acids long. Looked up from germline, CDR1 is MNHNS and CDR2 is SASEGT. V gave up 6 bases and J gave up 4 bases; unmatched junction bases: 12. CDR3 DNA: TGTGCCAGCAGAACCCCGACAGGGACGATTTACGAGCAGTACTTC. This gives the protein CASRTPTGTIYEQYF.

The CDR3 sequence: CATSRGVETEAFF. The CDR3 DNA reads as TGTGCCACCAGCAGGGGAGTTGAGACTGAAGCTTTCTTT. The V call is TRBV15, the J call TRBJ1-1; no clear D. The V end lost 3 bases, the J end lost 5 bases, and 10 bases lay between the germline ends. The CDR3 is made up of 13 amino acids. Germline V gene data show CDR1 as LNHNV and CDR2 as YYDKDF (reference sequence).

This chain links TRBV4-1 with TRBJ1-2; D is unclear. V shed 7 bases and J shed 0 bases, with 15 bases lying between them. The CDR3 has 15 amino acids. Germline V lookup: CDR1 MGHRA, CDR2 YSYEKL. CDR3 nucleotides: TGCGCCAGCACCCACCACGGCAGAACTAACTATGGCTACACCTTC. Its protein is CASTHHGRTNYGYTF.

This clonotype has a count of ten or more. This sequence joins TRBV12-3 or TRBV12-4 and TRBJ1-5, with D uncertain. V lost 1 base, J lost 9 bases, and 7 bases lay in between. The CDR3 spans 12 residues. The CDR3 DNA sequence: TGTGCCAGCAGTTTAGGGATCTGGCCCCAGCATTTT. Translating gives CASSLGIWPQHF.

This clonotype was recorded at least ten times. The chain couples TRBV28 to TRBJ2-5, with D possibly being TRBD1 (6 bases). Germline-derived CDR1 and CDR2 are MDHEN and SYDVKM. Trimming pared 11 bases from V and 3 bases from J, leaving 19 bases between. This CDR3 spans 14 amino acids. The CDR3 reads CAATPERDKETQYF. The CDR3 DNA is TGTGCCGCCACCCCGGAAAGGGACAAAGAGACCCAGTACTTC.

The sample holds many counts of this clonotype. The chain joins TRBV20-1 to TRBJ1-2, with D unclear. The CDR3 sequence is 11 residues long. Germline values: CDR1 DFQATT, CDR2 SNEGSKA (reference sequence). Trimming cost V 1 base and J 8 bases, with 8 bases left between them. The CDR3: CSARAPPGYTF. As DNA, the CDR3 is TGCAGTGCTAGAGCCCCACCCGGCTACACCTTC.

This clonotype has ten or more counts. Germline and junction disagree at one end, which may indicate a read error. The V and J genes are TRBV12-3 or TRBV12-4 and TRBJ2-5, with D possibly being TRBD2 (5 bases). The CDR3 consists of 15 residues. CDR3 DNA sequence: TGTGCCAGCAGTCTAGCCGGACGGGACCAAGAGACCCAGTACTTC. Protein sequence: CASSLAGRDQETQYF.

In its sample, this clonotype was seen a few times. The rearrangement links TRBV27 to TRBJ2-7, with 7 bases aligning to TRBD1. V shed 5 bases and J 0 bases; nucleotides not matched to a gene: 4. Looked up from germline, CDR1 is MNHEY and CDR2 is SMNVEV (reference sequence). This CDR3 comprises 14 residues. The CDR3 loop reads CASSHTGVSYEQYF. The CDR3 nucleotides are TGTGCCAGCAGTCACACAGGGGTCTCCTACGAGCAGTACTTC.

This clonotype was detected many times. V and J are TRBV12-3 or TRBV12-4 and TRBJ2-7, with unresolved D. The ends were cut back, 3 bases at V and 2 bases at J, with 8 bases in the middle. The CDR3 sequence is 13 residues long. CDR3 sequence reads: CASSLVTTYEQYF. DNA of the CDR3: TGTGCCAGCAGTTTGGTGACAACCTACGAGCAGTACTTC.

This clonotype has at least ten counts. This chain links TRBV12-3 or TRBV12-4 with TRBJ1-2; 7 nucleotides align to TRBD1. The length of the CDR3 is 16 residues. The trim removed 2 bases at V and 5 bases at J, leaving 11 bases unmatched. The CDR3 nucleotides are TGTGCCAGCAGTTTAAAGCGCCTCACAGGGGTATATGGCTACACCTTC. Residues: CASSLKRLTGVYGYTF.

The V gene is TRBV28, the J gene TRBJ2-7; 8 bases match TRBD1. In germline, CDR1 is MDHEN, CDR2 SYDVKM. V gave up 5 bases and J gave up 6 bases; unmatched junction bases: 6. The CDR3 sequence is 13 residues long. The CDR3 region is CASSPRTGFEQYF. CDR3 coding DNA: TGTGCCAGCAGTCCCCGGACAGGGTTCGAGCAGTACTTC.

The rearrangement links TRBV11-2 to TRBJ2-7; the D gene is possibly TRBD2 (5 bases). Germline values: CDR1 SGHAT, CDR2 FQNNGV. V dropped 5 bases and J dropped 5 bases, with 13 bases sitting between them. The CDR3 contains 13 residues. This CDR3 is CASSPPVGDEQYF. CDR3 sequence (DNA): TGTGCCAGCAGCCCACCCGTGGGAGACGAGCAGTACTTC.

This clonotype was observed a handful of times. V gene TRBV12-3 or TRBV12-4 combines with J gene TRBJ2-5; tentatively, D is TRBD2 (5 bases). CDR3 length equals 15 residues. Trimming took off 6 bases at V and 5 bases at J, with 19 bases between the two ends. This CDR3 reads CASSPSVGATETQYF. CDR3 coding DNA: TGTGCCAGCAGCCCCAGCGTGGGAGCAACGGAGACCCAGTACTTC.

This clonotype has a count of ten or more. The chain uses TRBV7-2 and TRBJ2-7; D may match TRBD1 or TRBD2 (6 bases each). The CDR3 runs to 14 residues. V was pared by 4 bases and J by 6 bases, with 16 bases between. Germline loops: CDR1 SGHTA, CDR2 FQGNSA. The CDR3 loop reads CASSWEPGGGEQYF. The CDR3 bases are TGTGCCAGCAGCTGGGAACCCGGAGGGGGCGAGCAGTACTTC. The complete variable domain, with remaining parts taken from reference TRBV7-2 and TRBJ2-7, reads GAGVSQSPSNKVTEKGKDVELRCDPISGHTALYWYRQSLGQGLEFLIYFQGNSAPDKSGLPSDRFSAERTGGSVSTLTIQRTQQEDSAVYLCASSWEPGGGEQYFGPGTRLTVT.

The gene calls are TRBV12-3 or TRBV12-4 and TRBJ2-2; 8 nucleotides line up with TRBD1. V trimming: 5 bases; J trimming: 1 base; junction bases outside the gene matches: 6. This CDR3 has 16 amino acids. CDR3 DNA sequence: TGTGCCAGCAGTACGAGGACAGGGAGGAACACCGGGGAGCTGTTTTTT. Its protein is CASSTRTGRNTGELFF.

This clonotype was counted at least ten times. The gene calls are TRBV24-1 and TRBJ1-2; weak D call: TRBD1 (5 bases). The CDR3 loop spans 13 amino acids. Looked up from germline, CDR1 is KGHDR and CDR2 is SFDVKD. Trimming shortened V by 2 bases and J by 7 bases, and 10 bases separated the two germline ends. Here the CDR3 DNA reads TGTGCCACCAGTGATTATGGGGGTGGTGGCTACACCTTC. This sequence encodes CATSDYGGGGYTF.

This clonotype was observed at least ten times. The chain carries TRBV2 and TRBJ1-5; D is possibly TRBD1 (6 bases). The CDR3 is 17 amino acids. In germline, CDR1 is SNHLY, CDR2 FYNNEI. Trimming removed 6 bases from V and 4 bases from J, with 22 bases in between. CDR3 in DNA: TGTGCCAGCAGGAAATTATCGGGACAAAGAGGAAATCAGCCCCAGCATTTT. Residues: CASRKLSGQRGNQPQHF.

This clonotype was found many times. The chain links TRBV7-2 to TRBJ1-2; D is ambiguous. The CDR3 sequence is 15 residues long. The germline V and J ends were trimmed by 5 bases and 0 bases, with 13 bases remaining between them. In germline, CDR1 is SGHTA, CDR2 FQGNSA. The CDR3 loop reads CASSPPGRANYGYTF. The CDR3 DNA sequence: TGTGCCAGCAGCCCCCCCGGGAGAGCTAACTATGGCTACACCTTC.

This clonotype was recorded at least ten times. At one end the junction does not follow the germline gene, possibly because of a read error. V and J are TRBV24-1 and TRBJ2-2; D gene uncertain. This CDR3 has 15 residues. Germline CDR1 and CDR2: KGHDR and SFDVKD. CDR3 nucleotides: TGTGCCACCGGTGATTTGGCGGACAACACCGGGGAGCTGTTTTTT. This codes for CATGDLADNTGELFF.

This clonotype was counted many times. This sequence joins TRBV5-4 and TRBJ2-5, with unresolved D. The CDR3 totals 13 residues. V gave up 4 bases and J gave up 4 bases, with 11 bases separating them. In germline, CDR1 is SGHNT, CDR2 YYREEE (reference sequence). CDR3 loop: CASSESTGETQYF. For the CDR3, the DNA is TGTGCCAGCAGCGAGTCGACTGGAGAGACCCAGTACTTC.